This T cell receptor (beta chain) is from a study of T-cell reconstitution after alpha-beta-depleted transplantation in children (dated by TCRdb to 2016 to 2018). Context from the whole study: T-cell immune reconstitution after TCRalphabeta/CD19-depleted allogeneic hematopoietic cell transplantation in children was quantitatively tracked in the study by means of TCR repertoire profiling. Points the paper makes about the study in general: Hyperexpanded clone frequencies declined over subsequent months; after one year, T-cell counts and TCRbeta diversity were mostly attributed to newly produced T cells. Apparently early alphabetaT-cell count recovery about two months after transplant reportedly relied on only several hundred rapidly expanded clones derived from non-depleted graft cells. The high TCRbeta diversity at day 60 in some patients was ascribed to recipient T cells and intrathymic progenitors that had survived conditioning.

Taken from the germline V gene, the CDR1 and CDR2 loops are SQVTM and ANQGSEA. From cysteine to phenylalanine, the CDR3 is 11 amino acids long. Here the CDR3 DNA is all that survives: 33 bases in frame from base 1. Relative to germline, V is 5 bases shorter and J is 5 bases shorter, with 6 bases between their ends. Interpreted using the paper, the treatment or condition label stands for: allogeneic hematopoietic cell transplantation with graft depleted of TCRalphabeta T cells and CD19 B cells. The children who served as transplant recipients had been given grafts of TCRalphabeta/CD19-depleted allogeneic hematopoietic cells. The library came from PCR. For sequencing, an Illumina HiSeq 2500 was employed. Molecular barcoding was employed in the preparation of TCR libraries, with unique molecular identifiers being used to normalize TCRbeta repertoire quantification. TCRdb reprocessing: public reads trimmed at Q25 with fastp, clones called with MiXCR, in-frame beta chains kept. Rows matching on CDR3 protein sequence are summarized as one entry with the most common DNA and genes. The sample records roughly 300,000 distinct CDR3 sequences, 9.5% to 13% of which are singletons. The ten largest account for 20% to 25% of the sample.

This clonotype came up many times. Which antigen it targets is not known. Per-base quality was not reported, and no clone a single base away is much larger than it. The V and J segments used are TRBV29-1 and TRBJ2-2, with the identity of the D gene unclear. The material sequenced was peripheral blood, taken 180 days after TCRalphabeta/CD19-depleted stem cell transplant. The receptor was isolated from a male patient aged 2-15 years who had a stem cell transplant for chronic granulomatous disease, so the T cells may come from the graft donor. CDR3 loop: CSVTETGELFF. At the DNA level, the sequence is TGCAGCGTTACAGAGACCGGGGAGCTGTTTTTT.